The 17 T cell receptor beta chains presented below share a single source sample, sequenced in a study of blood T cell repertoires in COVID-19. The data were produced by immunoSEQ multiplex PCR, yet TCRdb's version contains in-frame clones alone and is incomplete. The sample consists of about 170,000 clones, about 90% of them appearing once. What was sequenced was PBMCs or T cells enriched from blood (not recorded which). These receptors came from a woman in her forties or fifties who had recovered from COVID-19.

The J gene is TRBJ2-1, the V gene TRBV7-9, with 12 bases identical to TRBD1. J gave up 8 bases and V 1 base, and 6 bases lay outside the gene matches. The V gene's germline CDR1 is SEHNR and CDR2 FQNEAQ (reference sequence). The CDR3 has 16 residues. CDR3 protein: CASSLGGGQGAYEQFF. The CDR3 nucleotides read TGTGCCAGCAGCTTAGGTGGGGGACAGGGGGCTTATGAGCAGTTCTTC.

The V and J genes are TRBV11-2 and TRBJ2-7, with 11 bases aligning to TRBD1. The CDR3 has 18 amino acids. Germline V gene data show CDR1 as SGHAT and CDR2 as FQNNGV. J gave up 3 bases and V 1 base, and 11 bases lay outside the gene matches. The CDR3: CASSLGGPRDRGGYEQYF. In DNA form, the CDR3 reads TGTGCCAGCAGCTTAGGAGGGCCTCGGGACAGGGGGGGCTACGAGCAGTACTTC.

The genes are TRBV7-9 and TRBJ2-3; TRBD2 agrees at 9 bases. The V gene end was trimmed by 3 bases and the J gene end by 2 bases; junction bases not matched to a gene: 6. This CDR3 is 16 amino acids long. Germline V gene sequence: CDR1 SEHNR, CDR2 FQNEAQ (reference sequence). CDR3 residues: CASSFPRTSDTDTQYF. Here the CDR3 DNA reads TGTGCCAGCAGCTTCCCGAGGACTAGCGACACAGATACGCAGTATTTT.

This rearrangement joins TRBV5-1 to TRBJ2-3, with unresolved D. The V end lost 0 bases, the J end lost 6 bases, and 11 bases lay between the germline ends. This CDR3 comprises 14 residues. Germline V gene lookup returns CDR1 SGHRS and CDR2 YFSETQ. CDR3 region: CASSLDASTDTQYF. The CDR3 nucleotides read TGCGCCAGCAGCTTGGATGCGTCAACGGATACGCAGTATTTT. The variable domain in full, completed from reference TRBV5-1 and TRBJ2-3, reads KAGVTQTPRYLIKTRGQQVTLSCSPISGHRSVSWYQQTPGQGLQFLFEYFSETQRNKGNFPGRFSGRQFSNSRSEMNVSTLELGDSALYLCASSLDASTDTQYFGPGTRLTVL.

The chain uses TRBV5-6 and TRBJ2-2; D might be TRBD2 (6 bases). Trimming removed 1 base at V and 3 bases at J, with 13 bases between. This CDR3 has 16 residues. Germline V lookup: CDR1 SGHDT, CDR2 YYEEEE. For the CDR3, the DNA is TGTGCCAGCAGCTTGTTGGGGGGTCGCGACACCGGGGAGCTGTTTTTT. Encoded protein: CASSLLGGRDTGELFF.

The chain uses TRBV27 and TRBJ2-7; 8 bases map to TRBD1. In germline, CDR1 is MNHEY, CDR2 SMNVEV (reference sequence). Trimming took 5 bases from V and 3 from J; bases not matched to a gene: 9. The CDR3 contains 15 residues. The CDR3 loop reads CASSPGPGGSYEQYF. CDR3 DNA: TGTGCCAGCAGTCCCGGCCCAGGGGGCAGCTACGAGCAGTACTTC.

The V gene is TRBV5-8, the J gene TRBJ1-2, with D possibly TRBD1 on 6 matching bases. The CDR3 sequence is 16 residues long. Per germline, CDR1 SGHTS and CDR2 YDEGEE. The V end was cut by 2 bases, the J end by 4 bases, with 18 bases between. CDR3 amino acids: CASSFESQGISYGYTF. As DNA, the CDR3 is TGTGCCAGCAGCTTTGAATCGCAGGGGATATCCTATGGCTACACCTTC.

The genes are TRBV7-8 and TRBJ1-2, with D perhaps TRBD1 (5 bases). This CDR3 has 16 amino acids. The V gene lost 7 bases and the J gene lost 3 bases, with 21 bases spanning the gap. Germline assignment: CDR1 SGHVS and CDR2 FQNEAQ. CDR3 coding DNA: TGTGCCAGCATTGCGGGGACCTGGGGCCCCCACTATGGCTACACCTTC. This encodes CASIAGTWGPHYGYTF.

The chain has TRBV27 and TRBJ1-2, with D possibly being TRBD1 (6 bases). The CDR3 covers 13 residues. The germline gives CDR1 MNHEY, CDR2 SMNVEV (reference sequence). Trimming shortened V by 5 bases and J by 3 bases, and 10 bases separated the two germline ends. CDR3 in amino acids: CASSTQGYYGYTF. CDR3 DNA sequence: TGTGCCAGCAGTACACAGGGTTACTATGGCTACACCTTC.

The chain couples TRBV7-2 to TRBJ2-1; D perhaps matches TRBD1 (6 bases). V gave up 5 bases and J gave up 12 bases, with 17 bases separating them. Germline assignment: CDR1 SGHTA and CDR2 FQGNSA. This CDR3 has 13 residues. The CDR3 DNA reads TGTGCCAGCAGCGCAGGGGTAGGTCTTGGGCAGTTCTTC. Residues: CASSAGVGLGQFF.

The chain joins TRBV7-2 to TRBJ2-1, with 9 bases lining up with TRBD2. Trimming removed 5 bases from V and 4 bases from J; junction bases left unmatched: 6. The CDR3 contains 15 residues. Germline V gene lookup returns CDR1 SGHTA and CDR2 FQGNSA. The CDR3 protein is CASSKIAGVYNEQFF. In nucleotides, the CDR3 is TGTGCCAGCAGCAAAATAGCGGGAGTGTACAATGAGCAGTTCTTC.

This clone was recorded a few times. This chain links TRBV29-1 with TRBJ2-1, with D perhaps matching TRBD2 (6 bases). Trimming took 7 bases from V and 9 from J, leaving 22 bases between them. Germline assignment: CDR1 SQVTM and CDR2 ANQGSEA. The CDR3 runs to 14 residues. The DNA for the CDR3 is TGCAGCGCCCCGGGGGACTCCTCTCTTAGTGAGCAGTTCTTC. This sequence encodes CSAPGDSSLSEQFF.

The V call is TRBV4-3, the J call TRBJ1-2; D gene uncertain. V lost 0 bases and J lost 3, with 8 bases in between. The CDR3 has 14 amino acids. The germline CDR1 and CDR2 sequences are LGHNA and YSLEER. The CDR3 nucleotides read TGCGCCAGCAGCCAAGATCACACAGACTATGGCTACACCTTC. This encodes CASSQDHTDYGYTF.

The rearrangement joins TRBV7-9 to TRBJ2-7, with a weak D call TRBD2 (6 bases). The CDR3 totals 15 residues. With 4 bases removed from V and 2 bases from J, the gap between germline ends came to 15 bases. CDR1 SEHNR and CDR2 FQNEAQ come from the germline V gene (reference sequence). The CDR3 coding sequence is TGTGCCAGCAGCTGGGGGGTCGGACGAACCTACGAGCAGTACTTC. This encodes CASSWGVGRTYEQYF.

This clone has a single count. V and J are TRBV19 and TRBJ1-1; D possibly corresponds to TRBD1 (5 bases). Germline CDR1 is LNHDA and CDR2 is SQIVND (reference sequence). CDR3 length: 16 residues. Trimming left V 1 base short and J 0 bases short, with 12 bases between. This chain's CDR3 is CASSIGGRGMNTEAFF. In nucleotides, the CDR3 is TGTGCCAGTAGTATAGGGGGTCGGGGGATGAACACTGAAGCTTTCTTT.

This rearrangement joins TRBV5-1 to TRBJ1-3; D call uncertain. Germline assignment: CDR1 SGHRS and CDR2 YFSETQ. The length of the CDR3 is 13 residues. V gave up 4 bases and J gave up 4 bases, with 9 bases separating them. In DNA, the CDR3 is TGCGCCAGCAGCCGGGAGGCCGGAAACACCATATATTTT. Its translation: CASSREAGNTIYF.

In its sample, this clone was seen a few times. V is TRBV11-2 and J is TRBJ2-2, with 7 bases identical to TRBD1. The V segment lost 3 bases and the J segment 6 bases; nucleotides outside the gene matches: 1. The germline CDR1 and CDR2 sequences are SGHAT and FQNNGV. The CDR3 loop spans 13 amino acids. This CDR3 reads CASSFDRAGELFF. The CDR3 DNA follows: TGTGCCAGCAGCTTTGACAGGGCCGGGGAGCTGTTTTTT. Full variable domain (outside the CDR3, taken from reference TRBV11-2 and TRBJ2-2): EAGVAQSPRYKIIEKRQSVAFWCNPISGHATLYWYQQILGQGPKLLIQFQNNGVVDDSQLPKDRFSAERLKGVDSTLKIQPAKLEDSAVYLCASSFDRAGELFFGEGSRLTVL.